This section outlines one T cell receptor beta chain sequence together with its context. Its antigen is not yet known. Base qualities are not at hand, and no much larger clone is one base apart. The data were taken from a study of OX40 agonist ivuxolimab in advanced cancers. Describing the broader study: Ivuxolimab was a fully human IgG2 agonistic monoclonal antibody targeting the costimulatory receptor OX40 (CD134). Intravenous ivuxolimab was administered to patients every 2 weeks at six dose levels: 0.01, 0.1, 0.3, 1.5, 3 and 10 mg/kg. Of the approximately 54 dose-escalation patients, hepatocellular carcinoma was present in about 20, melanoma in around 15, renal cell carcinoma in 9 and head and neck cancer in 9. A male proportion of roughly 80% and a mean age of approximately 58 years, ranging from 23 to 79, were recorded for the dose-escalation cohort. Prior anti-PD-1, anti-PD-L1 or anti-CTLA-4 therapy was permitted, and 40% of dose-escalation patients had received checkpoint inhibitors. Partial responses were achieved by three dose-escalation patients, of whom one had hepatocellular carcinoma and two had cutaneous melanoma. Peripheral TCRbeta sequencing aimed to test whether ivuxolimab altered TCR sequence diversity and caused clonal T-cell expansion. The paper describes the monotherapy dose-escalation part (N of about 52 patients) of the phase I trial of ivuxolimab. What the work shows at the level of the full study, not this receptor alone: Low levels of normalized T-cell clonal expansion were also shown by some nonresponding patients. In the 0.1-3.0 mg/kg groups, partial responders had among the lowest normalized peripheral clonal expansion, particularly in CD8+ T cells. After ivuxolimab, more expanded clones were found on average in CD8+ T cells than in CD4+ T cells. Clonal expansion of both CD4+ and CD8+ blood T cells was observed from baseline to week 6 at doses 0.1 to 3.0 mg/kg. Antigen specificity was not determined for the clonally expanded peripheral T cells.

Measured from the cysteine to the phenylalanine, the CDR3 is 16 residues long. Just the 48-base CDR3 DNA is kept, in frame starting at base 1. The trim is 4 bases for V and 4 bases for J, with a gap of 19 bases between the germline ends. From a lookup of the germline V gene, CDR1 and CDR2 are MNHEY and SVGAGI. For sequencing of the TCRbeta CDR3 region, genomic DNA was extracted from the sorted cells. The immunoSEQ Assay was used to sequence the TCRbeta CDR3 regions. This is the immuneACCESS table as TCRdb keeps it, with only in-frame sequences that have V and J called. A part of the clones is gone; compared with another copy, unresolved V genes explain less than half, and the rest is unexplained. Across this sample there are some 74,000 clones, with roughly four fifths seen only once. 5% of the sample is taken by the ten largest. Patients with a history of autoimmune disease or receiving systemic immunosuppression were excluded from the trial. In every dose cohort, peripheral blood was drawn for TCR sequencing at baseline, cycle 4 day 1, and cycle 7 day 1. Samples came from an open-label, multicenter, first-in-human phase I dose-escalation trial of ivuxolimab. Adults with locally advanced or metastatic head and neck squamous cell, hepatocellular, melanoma or renal cell carcinoma were enrolled in the trial. Before TCR sequencing, CD4+ and CD8+ T cells were separately sorted from peripheral blood.

Recombination connected TRBV6-5 to TRBJ1-2; D gene: possibly TRBD1, on 6 matching bases. The receptor was isolated from an adult with an advanced solid tumor such as melanoma, head and neck, liver or kidney cancer. Sequencing was performed on CD4+ or CD8+ T cells sorted from blood, taken in a trial of the OX40 agonist ivuxolimab. The DNA sequence is given as TGTGCCAGCAGTTTCGGACAGTCGGGAGGGTCCTATGGCTACACCTTC. Its translation reads: CASSFGQSGGSYGYTF.